This T cell receptor beta chain was recovered during a study of shared clonotypes between healthy human individuals. Study results and caveats: Blood alone was sampled, and tissue repertoires likely differ.

This CDR3 is built from 16 residues. The ends lost 4 bases at V and 5 bases at J; junction bases unmatched: 10. Germline CDR1 is SGHRS and CDR2 is YFSETQ. Measured with immunoSEQ multiplex PCR; TCRdb has only the in-frame clones, and not every one. Among about 680,000 clones, more than 70% were seen once, and the ten largest hold approximately 2%. This clone is a singleton in its sample. Its matching antigen is unknown. Sequenced input: memory CD4+ T cells sorted from blood. Subset reported: CD45RA-negative fraction. V and J are TRBV5-1 and TRBJ2-1; 9 bases line up with TRBD2. The TCR sequence derives from a woman aged 25 to 39 in good health. CDR3 nucleotides: TGCGCCAGCAGCCGCCAGGGACTAGCCCAGGACAATGAGCAGTTCTTC. Amino acid sequence: CASSRQGLAQDNEQFF.